This is a list of T cell receptor beta chains from one sample in a study of shared clonotypes between healthy human individuals. Repertoires were generated with immunoSEQ multiplex PCR, while TCRdb's copy carries only in-frame clones and drops some. The sample consists of 300,000 to 400,000 clones, around 87% of them appearing once. Specimen: memory CD8+ T cells sorted from blood. The source of these receptors is a man in his late teens or twenties in good health. Both conserved end residues are trimmed from each CDR3. The D gene is left open where the match is weak. For some rows the clone size is stated as once, few or many, or as a class when expanded; others skip it.

D gene: -; J gene: TRBJ2-2; V gene: TRBV7-8; clone size: -; CDR3 protein: ASSFPMREPTGELF
D gene: -; J gene: TRBJ2-2; V gene: TRBV4-1; clone size: -; CDR3 protein: ASSQEQAQVEELF
D gene: TRBD1; J gene: TRBJ2-7; V gene: TRBV7-2; clone size: many; CDR3 protein: ASSPSGTGTYEQY
D gene: -; J gene: TRBJ1-4; V gene: TRBV11-2; clone size: -; CDR3 protein: ASSLDLWTANEKLF
D gene: TRBD1; J gene: TRBJ1-1; V gene: TRBV28; clone size: once; CDR3 protein: ASSFRGVMNTEAF
D gene: -; J gene: TRBJ2-3; V gene: TRBV9; clone size: few; CDR3 protein: ASSVYAQY
D gene: -; J gene: TRBJ2-2; V gene: TRBV9; clone size: -; CDR3 protein: ASSGSGDFNTGELF
D gene: TRBD2; J gene: TRBJ2-7; V gene: TRBV7-9; clone size: -; CDR3 protein: ASSLQTSASYEQY
D gene: TRBD1; J gene: TRBJ1-4; V gene: TRBV28; clone size: -; CDR3 protein: ASGQGTNEKLF
D gene: TRBD1; J gene: TRBJ1-2; V gene: TRBV27; clone size: once; CDR3 protein: ASSLWGQGDTYGYT
D gene: -; J gene: TRBJ1-3; V gene: TRBV28; clone size: -; CDR3 protein: ASNPGTTKGRNTIY
D gene: -; J gene: TRBJ1-5; V gene: TRBV29-1; clone size: -; CDR3 protein: SVGSGDSNQPQH
D gene: -; J gene: TRBJ1-4; V gene: TRBV28; clone size: -; CDR3 protein: ASSSLLGARKTNEKLF
D gene: TRBD2; J gene: TRBJ2-1; V gene: TRBV11-2; clone size: -; CDR3 protein: ASSLDSILAGGLNEQF
D gene: -; J gene: TRBJ1-4; V gene: TRBV10-3; clone size: -; CDR3 protein: AIKVREKLF
D gene: -; J gene: TRBJ2-7; V gene: TRBV11-2; clone size: -; CDR3 protein: ASSSLTGPRHEQY
D gene: -; J gene: TRBJ2-1; V gene: TRBV2; clone size: -; CDR3 protein: ASKEQGNEQF
D gene: TRBD2; J gene: TRBJ2-7; V gene: TRBV4-1; clone size: -; CDR3 protein: ASSPGTSGYEQY
D gene: -; J gene: TRBJ2-7; V gene: TRBV6-5; clone size: -; CDR3 protein: ASSLRGPGYEQY
D gene: -; J gene: TRBJ1-1; V gene: TRBV5-1; clone size: once; CDR3 protein: ASSLKRPNTEAF
D gene: TRBD2; J gene: TRBJ2-7; V gene: TRBV9; clone size: few; CDR3 protein: ASSEGTSGIFDEQY
D gene: -; J gene: TRBJ1-2; V gene: TRBV29-1; clone size: -; CDR3 protein: SVDRGEGYGYT
D gene: TRBD2; J gene: TRBJ2-3; V gene: TRBV2; clone size: -; CDR3 protein: ASGLAGPKDTQY